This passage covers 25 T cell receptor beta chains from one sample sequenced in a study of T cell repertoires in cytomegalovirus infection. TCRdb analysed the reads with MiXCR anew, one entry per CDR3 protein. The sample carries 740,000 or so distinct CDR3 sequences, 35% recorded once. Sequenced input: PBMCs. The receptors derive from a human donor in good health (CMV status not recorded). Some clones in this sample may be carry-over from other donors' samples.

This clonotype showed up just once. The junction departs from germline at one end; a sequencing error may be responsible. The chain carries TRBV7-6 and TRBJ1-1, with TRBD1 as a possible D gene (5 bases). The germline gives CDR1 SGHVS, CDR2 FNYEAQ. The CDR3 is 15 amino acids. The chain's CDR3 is CASSLGPGTNTEASF. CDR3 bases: TGTGCCAGCAGCTTAGGGCCAGGGACGAACACTGAAGCTTCCTTT.

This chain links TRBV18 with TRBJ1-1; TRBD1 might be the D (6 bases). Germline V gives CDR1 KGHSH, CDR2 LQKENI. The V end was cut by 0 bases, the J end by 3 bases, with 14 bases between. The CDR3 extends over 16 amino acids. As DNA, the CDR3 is TGTGCCAGCTCACCACCGAGGTCAGGGGTGGACACTGAAGCTTTCTTT. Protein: CASSPPRSGVDTEAFF.

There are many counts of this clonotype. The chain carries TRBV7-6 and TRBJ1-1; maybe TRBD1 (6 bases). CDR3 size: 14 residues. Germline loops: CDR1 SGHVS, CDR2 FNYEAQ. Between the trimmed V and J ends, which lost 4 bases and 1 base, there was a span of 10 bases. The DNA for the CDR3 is TGTGCCAGCAGCTCCCAGACAGGGAACACTGAAGCTTTCTTT. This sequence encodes CASSSQTGNTEAFF. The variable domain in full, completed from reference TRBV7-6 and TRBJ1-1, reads GAGVSQSPRYKVTKRGQDVALRCDPISGHVSLYWYRQALGQGPEFLTYFNYEAQQDKSGLPNDRFSAERPEGSISTLTIQRTEQRDSAMYRCASSSQTGNTEAFFGQGTRLTVV.

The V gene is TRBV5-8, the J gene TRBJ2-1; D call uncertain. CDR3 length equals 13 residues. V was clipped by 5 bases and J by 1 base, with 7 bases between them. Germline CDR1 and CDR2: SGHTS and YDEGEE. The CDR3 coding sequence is TGTGCCAGCAGTCCGGAGTCCTACAATGAGCAGTTCTTC. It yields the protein CASSPESYNEQFF.

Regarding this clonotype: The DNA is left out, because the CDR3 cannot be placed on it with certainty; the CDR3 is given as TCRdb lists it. The CDR3 here is CAISFGTGTRYNSPLPF. The rearrangement links TRBV12-3 or TRBV12-4 to TRBJ1-6; whether TRBD1, the table's D call, matches the DNA was not checked. Including both end residues, the CDR3 is 17 amino acids long.

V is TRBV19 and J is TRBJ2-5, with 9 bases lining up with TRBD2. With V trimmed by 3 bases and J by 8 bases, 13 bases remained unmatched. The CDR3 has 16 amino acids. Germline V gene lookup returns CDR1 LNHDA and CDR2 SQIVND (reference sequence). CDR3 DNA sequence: TGTGCCAGTAGTATGGATAGCGGGAGAACGTTAGATACCCAGTACTTC. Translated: CASSMDSGRTLDTQYF.

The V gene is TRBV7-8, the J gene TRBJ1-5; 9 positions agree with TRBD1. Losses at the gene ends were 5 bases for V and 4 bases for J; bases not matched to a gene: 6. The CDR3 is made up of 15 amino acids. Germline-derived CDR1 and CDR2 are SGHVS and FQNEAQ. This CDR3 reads CASSEPGQGNQPQHF. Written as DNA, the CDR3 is TGTGCCAGCAGCGAACCGGGACAGGGTAATCAGCCCCAGCATTTT.

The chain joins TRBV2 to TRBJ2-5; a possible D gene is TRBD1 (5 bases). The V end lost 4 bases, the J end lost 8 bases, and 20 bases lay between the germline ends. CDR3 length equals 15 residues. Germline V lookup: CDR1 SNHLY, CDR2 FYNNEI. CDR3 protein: CASSGPGFYRGTQYF. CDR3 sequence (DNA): TGTGCCAGCAGTGGTCCAGGGTTTTACCGAGGAACCCAGTACTTC.

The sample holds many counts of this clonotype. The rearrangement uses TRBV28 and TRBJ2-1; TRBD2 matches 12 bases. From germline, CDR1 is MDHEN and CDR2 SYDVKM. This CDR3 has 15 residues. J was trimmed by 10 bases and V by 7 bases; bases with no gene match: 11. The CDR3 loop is CASTPSTSGSKEQFF. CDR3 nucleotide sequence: TGTGCCAGCACCCCCTCGACTAGCGGGAGCAAAGAGCAGTTCTTC.

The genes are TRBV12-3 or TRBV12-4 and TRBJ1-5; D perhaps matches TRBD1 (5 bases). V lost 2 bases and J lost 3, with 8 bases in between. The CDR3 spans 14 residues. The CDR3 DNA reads TGTGCCAGCAGTTTACTGGGGACCAATCAGCCCCAGCATTTT. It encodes CASSLLGTNQPQHF.

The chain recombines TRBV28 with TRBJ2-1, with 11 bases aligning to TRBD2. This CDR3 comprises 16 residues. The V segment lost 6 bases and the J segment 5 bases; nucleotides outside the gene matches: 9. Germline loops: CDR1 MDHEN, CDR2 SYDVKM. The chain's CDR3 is CASSTIGTSGNNEQFF. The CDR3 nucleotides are TGTGCCAGCAGCACAATAGGGACTAGCGGAAACAATGAGCAGTTCTTC.

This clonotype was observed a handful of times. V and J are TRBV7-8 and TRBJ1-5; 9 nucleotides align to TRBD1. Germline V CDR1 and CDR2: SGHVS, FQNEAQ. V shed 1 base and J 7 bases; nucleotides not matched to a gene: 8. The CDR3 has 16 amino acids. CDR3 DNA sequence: TGTGCCAGCAGCTTAGGGACAGGGGCGGCCCACCAGCCCCAGCATTTT. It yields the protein CASSLGTGAAHQPQHF.

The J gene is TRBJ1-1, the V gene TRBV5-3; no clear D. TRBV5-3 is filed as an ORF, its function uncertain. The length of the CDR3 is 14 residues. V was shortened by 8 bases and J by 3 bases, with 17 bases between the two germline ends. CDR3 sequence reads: CASGFLEGYTEAFF. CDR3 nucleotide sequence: TGTGCCAGCGGCTTTCTCGAGGGATACACTGAAGCTTTCTTT.

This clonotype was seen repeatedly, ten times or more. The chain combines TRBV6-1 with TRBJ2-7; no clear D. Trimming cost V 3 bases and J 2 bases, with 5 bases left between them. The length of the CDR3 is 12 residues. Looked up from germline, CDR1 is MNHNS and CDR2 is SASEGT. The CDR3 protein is CASSDFPYEQYF. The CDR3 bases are TGTGCCAGCAGTGACTTCCCCTACGAGCAGTACTTC.

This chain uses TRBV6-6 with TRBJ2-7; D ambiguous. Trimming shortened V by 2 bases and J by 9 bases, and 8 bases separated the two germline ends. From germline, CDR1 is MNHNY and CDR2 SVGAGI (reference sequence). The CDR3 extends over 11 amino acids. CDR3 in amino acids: CASSYRHGQYF. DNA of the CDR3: TGTGCCAGCAGTTACAGGCACGGGCAGTACTTC.

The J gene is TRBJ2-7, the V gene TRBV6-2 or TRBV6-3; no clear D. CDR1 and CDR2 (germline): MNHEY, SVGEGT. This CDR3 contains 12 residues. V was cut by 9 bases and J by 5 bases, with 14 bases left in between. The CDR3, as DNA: TGTGCCAGTAATGACCCCATCGACGAGCAGTACTTC. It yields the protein CASNDPIDEQYF.

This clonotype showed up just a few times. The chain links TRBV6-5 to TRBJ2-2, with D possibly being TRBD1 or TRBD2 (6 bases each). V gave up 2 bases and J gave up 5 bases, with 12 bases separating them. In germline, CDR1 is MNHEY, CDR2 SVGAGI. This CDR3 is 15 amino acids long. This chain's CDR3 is CASSYGQGRTGELFF. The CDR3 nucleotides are TGTGCCAGCAGTTACGGCCAGGGGAGGACCGGGGAGCTGTTTTTT.

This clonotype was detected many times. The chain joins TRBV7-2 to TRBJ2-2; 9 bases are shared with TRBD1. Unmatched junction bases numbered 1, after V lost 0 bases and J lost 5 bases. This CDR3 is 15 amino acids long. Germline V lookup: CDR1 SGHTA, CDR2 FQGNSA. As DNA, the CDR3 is TGTGCCAGCAGCTTAGCACAGGGGGCGACCGGGGAGCTGTTTTTT. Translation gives CASSLAQGATGELFF.

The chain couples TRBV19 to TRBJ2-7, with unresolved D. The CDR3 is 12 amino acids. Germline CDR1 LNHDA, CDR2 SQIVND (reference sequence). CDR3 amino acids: CATAVGLGEQYF. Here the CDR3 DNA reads TGTGCGACTGCTGTGGGGTTGGGCGAGCAGTACTTC.

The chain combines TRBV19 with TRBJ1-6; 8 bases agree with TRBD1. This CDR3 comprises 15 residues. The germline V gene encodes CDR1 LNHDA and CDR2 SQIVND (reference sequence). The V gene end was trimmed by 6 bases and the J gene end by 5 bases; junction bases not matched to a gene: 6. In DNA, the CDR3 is TGTGCCAGTAGCCTGACAGGGGCGAATAATTCACCCCTCCACTTT. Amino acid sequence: CASSLTGANNSPLHF. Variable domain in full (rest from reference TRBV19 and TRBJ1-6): DGGITQSPKYLFRKEGQNVTLSCEQNLNHDAMYWYRQDPGQGLRLIYYSQIVNDFQKGDIAEGYSVSREKKESFPLTVTSAQKNPTAFYLCASSLTGANNSPLHFGNGTRLTVT.

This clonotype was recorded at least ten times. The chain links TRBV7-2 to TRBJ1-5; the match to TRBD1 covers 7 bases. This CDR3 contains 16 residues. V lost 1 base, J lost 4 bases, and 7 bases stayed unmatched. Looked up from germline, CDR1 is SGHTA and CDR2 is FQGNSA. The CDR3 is CASSLVTGQKNQPQHF. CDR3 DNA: TGTGCCAGCAGCTTAGTAACGGGACAGAAGAATCAGCCCCAGCATTTT.

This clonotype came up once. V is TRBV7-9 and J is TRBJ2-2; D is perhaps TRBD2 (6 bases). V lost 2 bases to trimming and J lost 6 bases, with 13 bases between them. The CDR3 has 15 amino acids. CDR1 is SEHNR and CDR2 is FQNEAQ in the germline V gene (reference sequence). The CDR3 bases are TGTGCCAGCAGCTTACCTTCGGAGGGCGCCGGGGAGCTGTTTTTT. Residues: CASSLPSEGAGELFF.

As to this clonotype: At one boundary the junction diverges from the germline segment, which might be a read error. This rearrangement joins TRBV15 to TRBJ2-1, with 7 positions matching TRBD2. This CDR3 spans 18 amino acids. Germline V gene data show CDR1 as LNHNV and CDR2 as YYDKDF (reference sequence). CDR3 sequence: CATRRDLLTGGTYNEPFF. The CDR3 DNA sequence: TGTGCCACCAGAAGAGATCTCCTAACCGGGGGGACTTACAATGAGCCGTTCTTC.

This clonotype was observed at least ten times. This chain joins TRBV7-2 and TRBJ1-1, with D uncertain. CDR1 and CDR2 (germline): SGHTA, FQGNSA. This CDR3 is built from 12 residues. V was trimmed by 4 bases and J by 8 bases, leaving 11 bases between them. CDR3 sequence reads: CASSSYKYEAFF. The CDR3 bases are TGTGCCAGCAGCTCATACAAGTACGAAGCTTTCTTT.

CDR3 amino acids: CASSLYVYRGGSTGELFF. The CDR3, as DNA: TGTGCCAGCAGTCTATATGTCTACAGGGGTGGAAGCACCGGGGAGCTGTTTTTT. The chain links TRBV6-5 to TRBJ2-2; TRBD1 aligns across 7 bases. The J segment lost 4 bases and the V segment lost 5 bases, leaving 16 bases of the junction unmatched. CDR3 size: 18 residues. Germline-derived CDR1 and CDR2 are MNHEY and SVGAGI.